A selection of T cell receptor beta chains follows, all from one sample in a study of OX40 agonist ivuxolimab in advanced cancers. Profiled with immunoSEQ multiplex PCR; TCRdb holds only in-frame clones, not every one. Among 55,000 to 65,000 clones listed, more than 75% were seen once. The starting material was CD4+ or CD8+ T cells sorted from blood, obtained in a trial of the OX40 agonist ivuxolimab. The source of these receptors is an adult with an advanced solid tumor such as melanoma, head and neck, liver or kidney cancer. The conserved cysteine and the conserved F or W are not part of the CDR3 here. A D gene is named only where the DNA matches it firmly.

V,J,D,CDR3
TRBV15,TRBJ1-5,.,ATSRDGQRNQPQH
TRBV5-1,TRBJ1-3,.,ASSYGSSGNTIY
TRBV2,TRBJ1-1,.,ASSDRGTEAF
TRBV29-1,TRBJ2-7,.,SVVFSYVPRSGGRYEQY
TRBV6-6,TRBJ2-3,.,ASSYRQAFSTDTQY
TRBV6-6,TRBJ2-5,.,ASRQQGIPETQY
TRBV4-1,TRBJ2-2,.,ASSHTGTRNTGELF
TRBV7-8,TRBJ2-7,.,ASSSLTDRYEQY
TRBV28,TRBJ2-1,TRBD1,ASITAGTGGDNEQF
TRBV6-5,TRBJ2-5,TRBD1,ASRGTDQETQY
TRBV5-1,TRBJ2-7,.,ASSLGETNSDEQY
TRBV5-1,TRBJ2-1,.,ASSFQGNTHNEQF
TRBV2,TRBJ1-5,.,ASSEQRKGNQPQH
TRBV7-3,TRBJ2-1,.,ASSLTLGEQF
TRBV6-1,TRBJ2-5,TRBD1,ASSGGTAEETQY
TRBV6-4,TRBJ2-3,.,ASSGSPTKVVSDTQY
TRBV7-3,TRBJ2-2,.,ASSPYLGANTGELF
TRBV6-1,TRBJ2-3,.,ASSEAIQGADTQY
TRBV19,TRBJ1-1,.,ASSMRGARSEAF
TRBV2,TRBJ2-3,.,ASSLTTSPRPDTQY
TRBV4-2,TRBJ2-1,TRBD2,ASSPWGGGSSYNEQF
TRBV27,TRBJ2-3,.,ATAGLNTDTQY
TRBV16,TRBJ1-5,.,ASSQLTSNQPQH
TRBV28,.,TRBD1,ASRKQGAGSYEQY
TRBV18,TRBJ2-7,.,ASSPNEGSSYEQY
TRBV7-9,TRBJ1-1,TRBD1,ASSPDGVDREAF
TRBV13,TRBJ2-1,TRBD2,ASSPSGGLTNEQF
TRBV7-6,TRBJ1-3,.,ASSLSPIVVSPGNTIY
TRBV30,TRBJ1-4,.,AWSSGEANEKLF
TRBV5-1,TRBJ2-3,.,ASSLAGADTQY
TRBV7-9,TRBJ1-3,TRBD1,ASSVGQGTISGNTIY
TRBV15,TRBJ1-4,TRBD1,ATSRDRGFSTNEKLF
TRBV29-1,TRBJ1-2,.,SVENLRDGGYT
TRBV7-2,TRBJ1-2,.,ASSLVLNYGYT
TRBV7-3,TRBJ2-2,TRBD2,ASSRGASGNTGELF
TRBV6-6,TRBJ1-2,.,ASSHYRALVYGYT
TRBV14,TRBJ2-7,.,ASSQNRWGTYEQY
TRBV18,TRBJ1-2,.,ASSPSVLFYGYT
TRBV6-5,TRBJ1-6,.,ASSAYLNSPLH
TRBV6-5,TRBJ1-5,TRBD1,ASRLFRQGDQPQH
TRBV7-9,TRBJ2-3,TRBD2,ASSPGGATDTQY
TRBV5-6,TRBJ1-3,TRBD1,ASSGDRALGPGNTIY
TRBV28,TRBJ1-1,.,ASSLGPGSPNTEAF
TRBV5-6,TRBJ2-3,.,ASSSPRSDTQY
TRBV5-4,TRBJ2-3,.,ASSSGTQGGTQY
TRBV7-6,TRBJ2-7,.,ASSSTSLTPSEQY
TRBV28,TRBJ2-7,.,ASSGPGHSYEQY
TRBV18,TRBJ1-2,TRBD1,ASSPSLIRQGNYGYT
TRBV10-2,TRBJ2-2,TRBD2,ASSDLTISGIRTGELF
TRBV6-5,TRBJ2-7,.,ASSPGRGEQY